Listed below are T cell receptor beta chains from one sample, sequenced in a study of CD8 T cells in ankylosing spondylitis. From the 5' RACE reads, TCRdb called clonotypes with MiXCR, one entry per CDR3 protein. The sample lists some 300,000 distinct CDR3 sequences; about 20% were seen once. The sequencing input was blood, either unsorted or a sorted T cell fraction (not recorded which). Receptor source: a female donor with ankylosing spondylitis or in good health (not recorded which). The CDR3 runs from the conserved cysteine through the conserved F or W.

j_call | v_call | cdr3_aa
TRBJ1-1 | TRBV12-3/TRBV12-4 | CASGLREYTEAFF
TRBJ1-1 | TRBV29-1 | CSVVRGRDTEAFF
TRBJ2-7 | TRBV20-1 | CSARRLGTSYEQYF
TRBJ2-1 | TRBV18 | CASSPPGRDNEQFF
TRBJ2-5 | TRBV5-1 | CASSPRTGGETQYF
TRBJ2-7 | TRBV6-2/TRBV6-3 | CASSYSDVLGVAGLARIYEQYF
TRBJ2-4 | TRBV28 | CASSLWALQGVSNIQYF
TRBJ1-2 | TRBV2 | CASRGLFYGYTF
TRBJ2-1 | TRBV4-3 | CASSQAGWREQFF
TRBJ1-5 | TRBV9 | CASSGQGDQPQHF
TRBJ1-2 | TRBV29-1 | CSVEVAGTINF
TRBJ2-7 | TRBV10-3 | CAISESEGASYEQYF
TRBJ1-2 | TRBV29-1 | CSVSRGGGEGYTF
TRBJ2-3 | TRBV20-1 | CSASRREGTDTQYF
TRBJ2-7 | TRBV20-1 | CSAPLAGRSYEQYF
TRBJ2-3 | TRBV4-3 | CASSQERGSGRWGAVDTQYF
TRBJ2-7 | TRBV6-5 | CASTPGPGEQYF
TRBJ2-7 | TRBV28 | CASRSPATGYEQYF
TRBJ2-5 | TRBV10-3 | CAISEAGAGTQYF
TRBJ2-1 | TRBV14 | CASSPAGGPREQFF
TRBJ2-1 | TRBV7-3 | CASSSTREDEQFF
TRBJ1-2 | TRBV29-1 | CSVQGQGANYGYTF
TRBJ1-1 | TRBV10-3 | CAISERGQAFF
TRBJ2-5 | TRBV9 | CASSGHGGPGETQYF
TRBJ1-1 | TRBV6-1 | CASSVGRAAEAFF
TRBJ2-1 | TRBV20-1 | CSARDSGSWNEQFF
TRBJ2-2 | TRBV7-3 | CASSQTGQGVNTGELFF
TRBJ2-3 | TRBV12-3/TRBV12-4 | CASTLTATDTQYF
TRBJ2-1 | TRBV12-5 | CASGLGRTRDNEQFF
TRBJ2-7 | TRBV11-3 | CASSRFGTGINEQYF
TRBJ2-3 | TRBV11-3 | CASSIQRGPTDTQYF
TRBJ1-1 | TRBV2 | CASRLQTGFTLDTEAFF
TRBJ2-5 | TRBV5-5 | CASSVPAGETQYF
TRBJ1-4 | TRBV11-3 | CASSLYRDGSATNEKLFF
TRBJ2-6 | TRBV18 | CASSPSRANVLTF
TRBJ1-1 | TRBV29-1 | CSVESQGNTEAFF
TRBJ1-1 | TRBV12-3/TRBV12-4 | CASSWGVTEAFF
TRBJ1-2 | TRBV20-1 | CSAADAGGYTF
TRBJ2-1 | TRBV4-3 | CASSQEWESYNEQFF
TRBJ2-4 | TRBV20-1 | CSALDLHRLENIQYF
TRBJ2-5 | TRBV3-1 | CASSWGLAGGETQYF
TRBJ1-3 | TRBV20-1 | CSARNGGSGNTIYF
TRBJ1-2 | TRBV12-3/TRBV12-4 | CASSPDHYYGYTF
TRBJ1-1 | TRBV5-1 | CASSEDPGGRDEAFF
TRBJ2-7 | TRBV29-1 | CSVADRGYEQYF
TRBJ2-1 | TRBV20-1 | CSARDRRMGEQFF
TRBJ2-2 | TRBV6-2/TRBV6-3 | CASSGLADTGELFF
TRBJ2-7 | TRBV18 | CASSPRADYEQYF
TRBJ2-7 | TRBV5-1 | CASSAQTSGSRNEQYF
TRBJ2-1 | TRBV19 | CASSTRTSGTYNEQFF
TRBJ2-7 | TRBV7-2 | CASSYVTSGEQYF
TRBJ2-1 | TRBV9 | CASSALAGTYNEQFF
TRBJ1-1 | TRBV27 | CASSRLGDTEAFF
TRBJ1-1 | TRBV4-2 | CASSPLAAEVEAFF
TRBJ1-2 | TRBV7-9 | CASSLDLGGGYTF